This passage covers 10 T cell receptor beta chains from one sample sequenced in a study of shared clonotypes between healthy human individuals (TCRdb year 2020). CD8 naive samples consisted of CD45RO-negative cells that were positively selected for CCR7, yielding a CD45RA+CCR7+ population without TemRA cells. Libraries were made using the immunoSEQ multiplex PCR assay. TCRdb's version of the immuneACCESS table is confined to in-frame rearrangements and falls short of the full clone set. An unresolved V gene accounts for under half of the shortfall where checked; the remainder is of unknown origin. In this sample the table shows some 2 million clones, approximately 94% of which occur a single time. Clones ranked in the top ten supply 0.85% to 1.2% of the sample. Sequenced: naive CD8+ T cells sorted from blood. The cell subset or site label corresponds to: CD45RA+CCR7+. The receptor set was obtained from a man younger than 35 in good health.

The CDR3 sequence is CASSPTMIPGELFF. The CDR3 nucleotides read TGTGCCAGCAGCCCGACAATGATCCCCGGGGAGCTGTTTTTT. The chain combines TRBV7-9 with TRBJ2-2; D uncertain. CDR3 length: 14 residues. The ends were cut back, 5 bases at V and 6 bases at J, with 13 bases in the middle. Germline values: CDR1 SEHNR, CDR2 FQNEAQ (reference sequence).

The gene calls are TRBV7-9 and TRBJ2-3; D gene unclear. This CDR3 region has 13 residues. Looked up from germline, CDR1 is SEHNR and CDR2 is FQNEAQ (reference sequence). The V and J ends lost 4 bases and 4 bases respectively, with 9 bases between them. CDR3 in DNA: TGTGCCAGCAGCTATAGCCCCTCAGATACGCAGTATTTT. This sequence encodes CASSYSPSDTQYF.

The gene calls are TRBV11-2 and TRBJ2-7; D uncertain. Per germline, CDR1 SGHAT and CDR2 FQNNGV. Trimming took off 2 bases at V and 0 bases at J, with 5 bases between the two ends. This CDR3 is built from 13 residues. The CDR3 DNA is TGTGCCAGCAGCTTAATGTCCTCCTACGAGCAGTACTTC. Translation: CASSLMSSYEQYF.

The chain joins TRBV4-1 to TRBJ1-1; maybe TRBD1 (5 bases). The CDR3 extends over 14 amino acids. Germline loops: CDR1 MGHRA, CDR2 YSYEKL. Trimming shortened V by 7 bases and J by 6 bases, and 18 bases separated the two germline ends. CDR3 amino acids: CASNRAGEVAEAFF. In DNA, the CDR3 is TGCGCCAGCAATAGAGCGGGGGAGGTCGCTGAAGCTTTCTTT.

The chain is built from TRBV7-9 and TRBJ1-1; unclear D gene. Germline V gives CDR1 SEHNR, CDR2 FQNEAQ (reference sequence). The CDR3 is 12 residues long. Trimming cost V 6 bases and J 2 bases, with 7 bases left between them. The CDR3 nucleotides read TGTGCCAGCAGGGAATTTAACACTGAAGCTTTCTTT. Its translation: CASREFNTEAFF. Full variable domain (rest looked up from reference TRBV7-9 and TRBJ1-1): DTGVSQNPRHKITKRGQNVTFRCDPISEHNRLYWYRQTLGQGPEFLTYFQNEAQLEKSRLLSDRFSAERPKGSFSTLEIQRTEQGDSAMYLCASREFNTEAFFGQGTRLTVV.

The chain couples TRBV6-5 to TRBJ2-7; D might be TRBD1 or TRBD2, each matching 5 bases. Trimming took 6 bases from V and 0 from J, leaving 12 bases between them. This CDR3 has 14 amino acids. Germline loops: CDR1 MNHEY, CDR2 SVGAGI. CDR3 bases: TGTGCCAGCAGAAGGGACCTTCCCTCCTACGAGCAGTACTTC. Its protein product is CASRRDLPSYEQYF.

To note about this clone: This CDR3 is also generated by other DNA sequences in the sample. The chain uses TRBV27 and TRBJ2-7, with a tentative D call TRBD1 (6 bases). The germline V gene encodes CDR1 MNHEY and CDR2 SMNVEV (reference sequence). Trimming left V 4 bases short and J 1 base short, with 8 bases between. The CDR3 is 13 amino acids. The CDR3 reads CASSWDTSYEQYF. In DNA, the CDR3 is TGTGCCAGCAGTTGGGACACTTCCTACGAGCAGTACTTC.

This clone was seen once. V usage is TRBV14 and J usage is TRBJ1-1; D remains ambiguous. V lost 1 base, J lost 3 bases, and 6 bases lay in between. From germline, CDR1 is SGHDN and CDR2 FVKESK. The CDR3 extends over 13 amino acids. This CDR3 is CASSQVRDTEAFF. The CDR3 DNA reads TGTGCCAGCAGCCAAGTCCGGGACACTGAAGCTTTCTTT. Together with reference TRBV14 and TRBJ1-1, the CDR3 gives the full variable domain: EAGVTQFPSHSVIEKGQTVTLRCDPISGHDNLYWYRRVMGKEIKFLLHFVKESKQDESGMPNNRFLAERTGGTYSTLKVQPAELEDSGVYFCASSQVRDTEAFFGQGTRLTVV.

The CDR3 here is CASSLRSPVEAFF. The CDR3, as DNA: TGTGCCAGCAGTTTGCGGTCGCCGGTTGAAGCTTTCTTT. This rearrangement joins TRBV28 to TRBJ1-1; D unresolved. This CDR3 comprises 13 residues. Germline V gene data show CDR1 as MDHEN and CDR2 as SYDVKM. The V and J ends lost 3 bases and 7 bases respectively, with 12 bases between them.

This clone showed up just once. The chain joins TRBV5-4 to TRBJ2-7; D is possibly TRBD2 (5 bases). V shed 6 bases and J shed 4 bases, with 8 bases lying between them. Germline V gene sequence: CDR1 SGHNT, CDR2 YYREEE (reference sequence). The CDR3 runs to 11 residues. The CDR3 loop is CASTGGYEQYF. Here the CDR3 DNA reads TGTGCCAGCACCGGAGGATACGAGCAGTACTTC.